The rows below give T cell receptor beta chains drawn from one sample of a study of Graves' ophthalmopathy and Graves' hyperthyroidism. TCRdb reanalysed the multiplex PCR reads using MiXCR and keeps one entry per CDR3 protein. The sample consists of around 340,000 distinct CDR3 sequences, 15% to 20% of them appearing once. Material: peripheral blood. These receptors all stem from an adult man with Graves' ophthalmopathy. The CDR3 runs from the conserved cysteine through the conserved F or W. D genes are given only for firm matches. Only part of the rows carry a size: once, few, many, or a class if the clone is expanded.

cdr3_aa | cdr3_nt | j_call | v_call | d_call | clone_size
CASSLGTGGNYGYTF | TGTGCCAGCAGCTTGGGGACAGGGGGTAACTATGGCTACACCTTC | TRBJ1-2 | TRBV5-5 | TRBD1 | -
CASSIGRAGAFGQETQYF | TGTGCCAGTAGTATAGGAAGAGCGGGGGCGTTCGGCCAAGAGACCCAGTACTTC | TRBJ2-5 | TRBV19 | TRBD2 | many
CASSELSSYEQYF | TGTGCCAGCAGTGAACTGAGCTCCTACGAGCAGTACTTC | TRBJ2-7 | TRBV2 | - | many
CASSITSRQELYGYTF | TGTGCCAGTAGTATAACCTCCCGACAGGAGCTATATGGCTACACCTTC | TRBJ1-2 | TRBV19 | - | many
CASRENYGYTF | TGTGCCAGCAGGGAGAACTATGGCTACACCTTC | TRBJ1-2 | TRBV12-3/TRBV12-4 | - | many
CAISETGTGNQPQHF | TGTGCCATCAGTGAGACCGGGACAGGGAATCAGCCCCAGCATTTT | TRBJ1-5 | TRBV10-3 | TRBD1 | many
CASSNLRQGYNQPQHF | TGTGCCAGCAGTAACCTTCGACAGGGGTACAATCAGCCCCAGCATTTT | TRBJ1-5 | TRBV6-5 | TRBD1 | many
CASRKTLTYEQYF | TGTGCCAGCAGGAAGACACTGACCTACGAGCAGTACTTC | TRBJ2-7 | TRBV12-3/TRBV12-4 | - | many
CSAGTGAYMGNQPQHF | TGCAGTGCAGGGACAGGGGCTTATATGGGCAATCAGCCCCAGCATTTT | TRBJ1-5 | TRBV20-1 | TRBD1 | many
CASSQSIRAYEQYF | TGTGCCAGCAGCCAAAGTATCAGGGCCTACGAGCAGTACTTC | TRBJ2-7 | TRBV4-2 | - | many
CASLGQGSYEQYF | TGTGCCAGCCTGGGACAGGGGTCCTACGAGCAGTACTTC | TRBJ2-7 | TRBV7-8 | TRBD1 | -
CASISPGGRERNQPQHF | TGTGCCAGTATTTCGCCGGGGGGCAGGGAGCGCAATCAGCCCCAGCATTTT | TRBJ1-5 | TRBV19 | - | many
CATSRDRSGAYEQYF | TGTGCCACCAGCAGAGATCGGTCAGGGGCCTACGAGCAGTACTTC | TRBJ2-7 | TRBV15 | - | many
CASRRTGATEAFF | TGTGCCAGCAGGAGGACGGGGGCCACTGAAGCTTTCTTT | TRBJ1-1 | TRBV6-5 | - | many
CASSGFGTAPYAYTF | TGTGCCAGCAGCGGATTCGGGACAGCACCTTATGCCTACACCTTC | TRBJ1-2 | TRBV28 | TRBD1 | many
CASRLTPSGRLTGELFF | TGTGCCAGCAGACTAACCCCCTCGGGGAGACTCACCGGGGAGCTGTTTTTT | TRBJ2-2 | TRBV11-2 | - | many
CASKNRGEFTEAFF | TGTGCCAGCAAAAACAGGGGGGAGTTCACTGAAGCTTTCTTT | TRBJ1-1 | TRBV6-5 | TRBD1 | many
CASSRTDSTRPQHF | TGTGCCAGCAGTCGTACTGACAGCACCCGGCCCCAGCATTTT | TRBJ1-5 | TRBV6-1 | - | -
CASSQGSNYGYTF | TGTGCCAGCAGCCAAGGAAGTAACTATGGCTACACCTTC | TRBJ1-2 | TRBV7-2 | - | many